The 3 T cell receptor beta chains presented below share a single source sample, sequenced in a study of T cell changes during pregnancy in multiple sclerosis. Clones were read by immunoSEQ multiplex PCR, and TCRdb kept only the in-frame ones, dropping some. This table holds 75,000 to 95,000 clones, approximately 92% found once. The sample here was peripheral blood, taken after pregnancy. These receptors all stem from a female donor with multiple sclerosis, enrolled in a pregnancy study.

The chain's CDR3 is CASSPPNQGGNTEAFF. The CDR3 nucleotides read TGTGCCAGCTCACCACCGAACCAGGGTGGAAACACTGAAGCTTTCTTT. The chain joins TRBV18 to TRBJ1-1; tentative D call: TRBD1 (5 bases). Trimming removed 0 bases from V and 2 bases from J, with 13 bases in between. The germline gives CDR1 KGHSH, CDR2 LQKENI. This CDR3 is built from 16 residues.

CDR3 DNA: TGTGCCAGCAGGGACAGGTACACTGAAGCTTTCTTT. Its protein is CASRDRYTEAFF. The chain uses TRBV27 and TRBJ1-1; 7 bases line up with TRBD1. This CDR3 contains 12 residues. CDR1 is MNHEY, CDR2 SMNVEV, per germline (reference sequence). V lost 6 bases, J lost 3 bases, and 1 base stayed unmatched.

The DNA of the CDR3 is TGTGCCATCAGCCCCGGGACAGGGAACGAGCAGTACTTC. The encoded protein is CAISPGTGNEQYF. J is TRBJ2-7 and V is TRBV10-3; 9 bases line up with TRBD1. Germline-derived CDR1 and CDR2 are ENHRY and SYGVKD. Trimming cost V 6 bases and J 5 bases; bases outside gene matches: 5. The length of the CDR3 is 13 residues.